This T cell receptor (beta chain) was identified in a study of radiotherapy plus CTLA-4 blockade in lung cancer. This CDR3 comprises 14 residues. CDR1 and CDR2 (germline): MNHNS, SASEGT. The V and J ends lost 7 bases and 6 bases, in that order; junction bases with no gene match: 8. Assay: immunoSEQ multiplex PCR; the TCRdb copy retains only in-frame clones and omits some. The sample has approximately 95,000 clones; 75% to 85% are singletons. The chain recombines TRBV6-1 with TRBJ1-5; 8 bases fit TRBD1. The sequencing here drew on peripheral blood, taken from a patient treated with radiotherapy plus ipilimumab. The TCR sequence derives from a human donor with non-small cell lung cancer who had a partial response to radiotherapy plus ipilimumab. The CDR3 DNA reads TGTGCCAGCAAACTGGACAGGGAAGGTCAGCCCCAGCATTTT. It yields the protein CASKLDREGQPQHF.